A single sample is the source of the 27 T cell receptor beta chains below, sequenced in a study of T-cell reconstitution after alpha-beta-depleted transplantation in children. Library preparation (for TCRbeta) was performed with unique molecular identifiers. TCRdb ran MiXCR on the PCR reads and lists one entry per CDR3 protein. The top ten clones hold less than 2.5% of a sample with some 500,000 distinct CDR3 sequences, around a third of them seen once. The source material was PBMCs from the stem cell graft donor, sampled from the stem cell graft. Receptors originate from a human donor who donated a stem cell graft to a child with aplastic anemia.

The chain recombines TRBV4-3 with TRBJ1-5; 7 positions match TRBD1. The CDR3 runs to 16 residues. Germline CDR1 is LGHNA and CDR2 is YSLEER. The V gene end was trimmed by 4 bases and the J gene end by 0 bases; junction bases not matched to a gene: 6. CDR3 sequence reads: CASSPGTDLSNQPQHF. The DNA of the CDR3 is TGCGCCAGCAGCCCAGGGACAGACCTTAGCAATCAGCCCCAGCATTTT.

This chain connects TRBV9 to TRBJ2-7; D ambiguous. Germline assignment: CDR1 SGDLS and CDR2 YYNGEE. V was cut by 4 bases and J by 2 bases, with 16 bases left in between. This CDR3 region has 15 residues. CDR3 region: CASSPVPEPTYEQYF. The CDR3 DNA follows: TGTGCCAGCAGCCCTGTACCGGAACCTACCTACGAGCAGTACTTC.

With respect to this clonotype: At one end the junction does not follow the germline gene, possibly because of a read error. The rearrangement links TRBV5-1 to TRBJ1-3, with D unresolved. Germline CDR1 SGHRS, CDR2 YFSETQ. The CDR3 consists of 17 residues. CDR3 region: CASSLAGPGLSGNTIYF. CDR3 nucleotides: TGCGCCAGCAGCTTGGCCGGACCCGGCTTATCGGGAAATACCATATATTTT.

V is TRBV14 and J is TRBJ2-2, with D uncertain. Trimming took off 3 bases at V and 5 bases at J, with 13 bases between the two ends. CDR1 and CDR2 (germline): SGHDN, FVKESK. This CDR3 has 15 residues. CDR3 nucleotide sequence: TGTGCCAGCAGCCACGGGCAGATATGGACCGGGGAGCTGTTTTTT. Protein product: CASSHGQIWTGELFF.

The chain combines TRBV5-1 with TRBJ2-1; 7 nucleotides line up with TRBD2. CDR3 size: 17 residues. The V segment lost 0 bases and the J segment 0 bases; nucleotides outside the gene matches: 6. Germline V gives CDR1 SGHRS, CDR2 YFSETQ. CDR3 protein: CASSLGVGGSSYNEQFF. The CDR3 DNA reads TGCGCCAGCAGCTTGGGAGTGGGCGGGAGCTCCTACAATGAGCAGTTCTTC. Full variable domain (rest looked up from reference TRBV5-1 and TRBJ2-1): KAGVTQTPRYLIKTRGQQVTLSCSPISGHRSVSWYQQTPGQGLQFLFEYFSETQRNKGNFPGRFSGRQFSNSRSEMNVSTLELGDSALYLCASSLGVGGSSYNEQFFGPGTRLTVL.

As to this clonotype: A much larger clone is a single base away; this may be a read error. The chain combines TRBV20-1 with TRBJ2-1; D is ambiguous. Germline V lookup: CDR1 DFQATT, CDR2 SNEGSKA (reference sequence). V was shortened by 7 bases and J by 6 bases, with 10 bases between the two germline ends. The CDR3 sequence is 11 residues long. CDR3: CSEEASNEQFF. The CDR3 nucleotides are TGCAGTGAGGAAGCCTCCAATGAGCAGTTCTTC.

The chain combines TRBV6-2 or TRBV6-3 with TRBJ2-1, with TRBD1 as a possible D gene (6 bases). The CDR3 is 13 amino acids. Trimming cost V 6 bases and J 4 bases, with 10 bases left between them. CDR1 and CDR2 (germline): MNHEY, SVGEGT. CDR3 DNA sequence: TGTGCCAGCAGGATGGACAGTTACAATGAGCAGTTCTTC. The encoded protein is CASRMDSYNEQFF.

The V and J genes are TRBV27 and TRBJ2-2; TRBD2 agrees at 8 bases. The CDR3 extends over 16 amino acids. Germline CDR1 reads MNHEY; CDR2 reads SMNVEV (reference sequence). The ends lost 9 bases at V and 3 bases at J; junction bases unmatched: 12. This CDR3 reads CARFPGGPWHTGELFF. In DNA form, the CDR3 reads TGTGCCAGATTCCCGGGAGGGCCGTGGCACACCGGGGAGCTGTTTTTT.

This chain uses TRBV6-2 or TRBV6-3 with TRBJ2-7; the match to TRBD2 covers 12 bases. CDR1 is MNHEY and CDR2 is SVGEGT in the germline V gene. The length of the CDR3 is 15 residues. V lost 8 bases, J lost 3 bases, and 8 bases stayed unmatched. CDR3 region: CASLRLAGGIYEQYV. The CDR3 nucleotides read TGTGCCAGCCTGAGGCTAGCGGGAGGGATCTACGAGCAGTACGTC.

This clonotype has more than one count but fewer than ten. The genes are TRBV30 and TRBJ1-6; D gene uncertain. This CDR3 spans 16 amino acids. Looked up from germline, CDR1 is GTSNPN and CDR2 is SVGIG (reference sequence). Trimming stripped 0 bases from V and 8 bases from J, with 17 bases between. The CDR3, as DNA: TGTGCCTGGAGTGTACCTGGAGGGAGGGTAGATTCACCCCTCCACTTT. This translates into CAWSVPGGRVDSPLHF. Full variable domain (missing parts from reference TRBV30 and TRBJ1-6): SQTIHQWPATLVQPVGSPLSLECTVEGTSNPNLYWYRQAAGRGLQLLFYSVGIGQISSEVPQNLSASRPQDRQFILSSKKLLLSDSGFYLCAWSVPGGRVDSPLHFGNGTRLTVT.

J is TRBJ2-2 and V is TRBV5-1; the match to TRBD2 covers 7 bases. With V trimmed by 2 bases and J by 1 base, 5 bases remained unmatched. CDR1 is SGHRS, CDR2 YFSETQ, per germline. The CDR3 runs 16 residues. CDR3 sequence reads: CASSLGPSGNTGELFF. The CDR3 bases are TGCGCCAGCAGCTTAGGTCCTAGCGGGAACACCGGGGAGCTGTTTTTT.

V usage is TRBV5-1 and J usage is TRBJ1-2; weak D call: TRBD1 (5 bases). The V gene's germline CDR1 is SGHRS and CDR2 YFSETQ. The CDR3 is 15 amino acids. Trimming cost V 1 base and J 1 base, with 11 bases left between them. The CDR3 protein is CASSLSGGNNYGYTF. In DNA, the CDR3 is TGCGCCAGCAGCTTGAGTGGGGGGAATAACTATGGCTACACCTTC. Drawing the rest from reference TRBV5-1 and TRBJ1-2, the complete variable domain is KAGVTQTPRYLIKTRGQQVTLSCSPISGHRSVSWYQQTPGQGLQFLFEYFSETQRNKGNFPGRFSGRQFSNSRSEMNVSTLELGDSALYLCASSLSGGNNYGYTFGSGTRLTVV.

This chain connects TRBV5-1 to TRBJ2-1; possibly TRBD2 for D (6 bases). V dropped 4 bases and J dropped 4 bases, with 6 bases sitting between them. This CDR3 region has 12 residues. Per germline, CDR1 SGHRS and CDR2 YFSETQ. CDR3 sequence reads: CASSREYNEQFF. Here the CDR3 DNA reads TGCGCCAGCAGCCGGGAGTACAATGAGCAGTTCTTC.

The gene calls are TRBV12-3 or TRBV12-4 and TRBJ1-1; D might be TRBD1 (5 bases). The V end was cut by 6 bases, the J end by 0 bases, with 8 bases between. The CDR3 spans 13 residues. The CDR3 sequence is CASRLQVNTEAFF. As DNA, the CDR3 is TGTGCCAGCAGATTACAGGTGAACACTGAAGCTTTCTTT.

The V gene is TRBV24-1, the J gene TRBJ2-1, with TRBD2 as a possible D gene (6 bases). This CDR3 has 16 amino acids. Germline assignment: CDR1 KGHDR and CDR2 SFDVKD. Between the trimmed V and J ends, which lost 1 base and 0 bases, there was a span of 9 bases. As DNA, the CDR3 is TGTGCCACCAGTGATTTAGGGCGGGACTCCTACAATGAGCAGTTCTTC. It encodes CATSDLGRDSYNEQFF.

This clonotype was seen a handful of times. The rearrangement links TRBV11-2 to TRBJ2-7, with 7 bases lining up with TRBD2. Germline lookup yields CDR1 SGHAT and CDR2 FQNNGV. The CDR3 sequence is 19 residues long. The V and J ends lost 2 bases and 2 bases, in that order; junction bases with no gene match: 18. CDR3 protein: CASSLSTAGLLLNAYEQYF. CDR3 DNA sequence: TGTGCCAGCAGCTTATCCACAGCGGGACTTTTACTTAACGCCTACGAGCAGTACTTC.

J is TRBJ1-5 and V is TRBV7-6; 8 positions agree with TRBD1. Unmatched junction bases numbered 14, after V lost 5 bases and J lost 5 bases. The CDR3 extends over 17 amino acids. Germline lookup yields CDR1 SGHVS and CDR2 FNYEAQ. CDR3 sequence: CASSRSPQGARDQPQHF. The CDR3 DNA sequence: TGTGCCAGCAGCCGCAGCCCTCAGGGGGCAAGAGATCAGCCCCAGCATTTT.

Comments on this clonotype: A read error may produce the germline difference seen at one junction end. V and J are TRBV12-3 or TRBV12-4 and TRBJ1-3; D is perhaps TRBD1 (6 bases). The length of the CDR3 is 16 residues. The CDR3 DNA reads TGTGCCAGCAGTGTAGCCGACAGGAGGCCTGGAAACACCATATATTTT. Amino acid sequence: CASSVADRRPGNTIYF.

J is TRBJ2-2 and V is TRBV29-1, with D perhaps TRBD1 or TRBD2 (5 bases each). The CDR3 length is 13 residues. Germline loops: CDR1 SQVTM, CDR2 ANQGSEA. The V end was cut by 2 bases, the J end by 3 bases, with 7 bases between. CDR3 DNA sequence: TGCAGCGTTGAATTGGGGGACACCGGGGAGCTGTTTTTT. Its translation is CSVELGDTGELFF.

V and J are TRBV29-1 and TRBJ1-3; the D is unclear. Germline V gene lookup returns CDR1 SQVTM and CDR2 ANQGSEA. The V gene lost 1 base and the J gene lost 5 bases, with 6 bases spanning the gap. CDR3 length: 12 residues. The CDR3 DNA is TGCAGCGTTGAAGGAAGGAGAAACACCATATATTTT. Protein product: CSVEGRRNTIYF.

This clonotype was recorded many times. The chain carries TRBV12-3 or TRBV12-4 and TRBJ1-5; D is unclear. The V end was cut by 0 bases, the J end by 11 bases, with 8 bases between. The CDR3 runs 12 residues. CDR3 in amino acids: CASSLAGRAQHF. In nucleotides, the CDR3 is TGTGCCAGCAGTTTAGCCGGCCGCGCCCAGCATTTT.

This clonotype was detected a few times. This rearrangement joins TRBV11-1 to TRBJ1-4; D is possibly TRBD1 (6 bases). Deletions cut 1 base from V and 0 bases from J, with 15 bases between. The CDR3 sequence is 18 residues long. Looked up from germline, CDR1 is SGHAT and CDR2 is FQDESV (reference sequence). The CDR3 sequence is CASSLVGTRDATNEKLFF. Written as DNA, the CDR3 is TGTGCCAGCAGCTTAGTAGGGACACGGGATGCAACTAATGAAAAACTGTTTTTT.

The sample holds a few counts of this clonotype. This chain links TRBV29-1 with TRBJ1-1; D is unclear. Germline CDR1 reads SQVTM; CDR2 reads ANQGSEA. Trimming pared 0 bases from V and 1 base from J, leaving 3 bases between. The CDR3 has 12 amino acids. CDR3 nucleotides: TGCAGCGTTGAAGATGCGAACACTGAAGCTTTCTTT. It codes for CSVEDANTEAFF.

The chain is built from TRBV7-3 and TRBJ2-7; D is possibly TRBD1 (6 bases). V was trimmed by 5 bases and J by 2 bases, leaving 13 bases between them. Germline-derived CDR1 and CDR2 are SGHTA and FQGTGA. There are 14 residues in the CDR3. The CDR3 protein is CASSPYRDPYEQYF. CDR3 coding DNA: TGTGCCAGCAGCCCATACAGGGATCCCTACGAGCAGTACTTC.

A few counts support this clonotype. V gene TRBV5-1 combines with J gene TRBJ2-5; 11 bases align to TRBD2. The germline gives CDR1 SGHRS, CDR2 YFSETQ. The CDR3 loop spans 15 amino acids. V dropped 5 bases and J dropped 2; count of bases not matched to a gene: 5. The CDR3 sequence: CASRTTSGMQETQYF. The CDR3 region has the DNA TGCGCCAGCAGGACGACTAGCGGGATGCAAGAGACCCAGTACTTC.

Notes on this clonotype: A read error may account for a junction end that differs from germline. This chain uses TRBV29-1 with TRBJ1-1; TRBD1 matches at 7 bases. Per germline, CDR1 SQVTM and CDR2 ANQGSEA. The length of the CDR3 is 15 residues. This CDR3 reads CSAEGPGQVLTEAFF. The CDR3 coding sequence is TGCAGCGCTGAAGGGCCTGGACAGGTTTTAACTGAGGCTTTCTTT.

The V call is TRBV7-2, the J call TRBJ1-5; 8 positions match TRBD1. Germline loops: CDR1 SGHTA, CDR2 FQGNSA. This CDR3 is built from 16 residues. The ends lost 1 base at V and 4 bases at J; junction bases unmatched: 6. The CDR3 protein is CASSLGLQGVNQPQHF. In DNA, the CDR3 is TGTGCCAGCAGCTTAGGGTTACAGGGGGTGAATCAGCCCCAGCATTTT.